This T cell receptor (beta chain) was recovered during a study of CD8+ T cells in alopecia areata. Overall study: Tofacitinib ran 6 to 18 months, followed by 6 months off drug.

It was cDNA, reverse transcribed from extracted RNA, that served as the sequencing template. The method was immunoSEQ multiplex PCR; TCRdb's version includes in-frame clones alone and lacks a portion of them. The data show 150,000 or so clones, with approximately 52% seen just once and about a sixth held by the top ten. Points on this clone: Its antigen is not known.

Trimming removed 2 bases from V and 0 bases from J, with 11 bases in between. Germline loops: CDR1 GTSNPN, CDR2 SVGIG (reference sequence). The CDR3 runs to 16 residues. The treatment is: oral pan-JAK inhibitor, 5-10 mg twice daily. Study observations and caveats: Scalp sample data also include resident alphabeta T cells from normal skin.

This TCR was recovered from a human donor with alopecia areata. The input for sequencing was CD4+ T cells sorted from blood, taken between weeks 55 and 65, from a patient treated with tofacitinib. V and J are TRBV30 and TRBJ2-6; perhaps TRBD2 as D (6 bases). CDR3 sequence reads: CAWSRWGDSGANVLTF. The CDR3 DNA follows: TGTGCCTGGAGTCGTTGGGGGGACTCTGGGGCCAACGTCCTGACTTTC.